This entry lists 8 T cell receptor beta chains sequenced from one sample in a study of CD8 T cells in Susac syndrome. The authors reverse transcribed 0.5 to 1 ug RNA with random hexamers. TCRdb passed the immunoSEQ multiplex PCR reads through MiXCR, listing each CDR3 protein once. The data hold around 190,000 distinct CDR3 sequences, with under 95% observed a single time. The material sequenced was CD4+ T cells from PBMCs. The receptors shown here come from a human donor with Susac syndrome.

This clonotype has more than one count but fewer than ten. This sequence joins TRBV18 and TRBJ2-7; 9 positions agree with TRBD2. This CDR3 has 14 residues. J gave up 3 bases and V 5 bases, and 5 bases lay outside the gene matches. The germline V gene has CDR1 KGHSH and CDR2 LQKENI. This chain's CDR3 is CASSLAGALYEQYF. In DNA, the CDR3 is TGTGCCAGCTCATTAGCGGGGGCCCTCTACGAGCAGTACTTC.

This chain uses TRBV2 with TRBJ2-7, with 7 bases matching TRBD2. Unmatched junction bases numbered 7, after V lost 0 bases and J lost 11 bases. Germline lookup yields CDR1 SNHLY and CDR2 FYNNEI. The CDR3 length is 13 residues. CDR3 in amino acids: CASSEAFASGEYF. CDR3 coding DNA: TGTGCCAGCAGTGAAGCGTTTGCCAGCGGGGAGTACTTC.

The gene calls are TRBV9 and TRBJ1-6, with unresolved D. Germline CDR1 and CDR2: SGDLS and YYNGEE. The CDR3 sequence is 14 residues long. Trimming pared 2 bases from V and 9 bases from J, leaving 12 bases between. CDR3 in amino acids: CASSVGQATSPLHF. The CDR3 nucleotides read TGTGCCAGCAGCGTCGGCCAGGCTACTTCACCCCTCCACTTT.

The J gene is TRBJ2-3, the V gene TRBV4-2; no reliable D call. V gave up 0 bases and J gave up 0 bases, with 13 bases separating them. The CDR3 length is 17 residues. Germline V CDR1 and CDR2: LGHNA, YNFKEQ. The CDR3 loop reads CASSQDQVPPSTDTQYF. For the CDR3, the DNA is TGTGCCAGCAGCCAAGATCAAGTCCCCCCTAGCACAGATACGCAGTATTTT.

The chain employs TRBV6-5 and TRBJ2-1; D ambiguous. Germline V gene sequence: CDR1 MNHEY, CDR2 SVGAGI. Trimming cost V 4 bases and J 2 bases, with 6 bases left between them. The CDR3 loop spans 13 amino acids. CDR3: CASSFDTYNEQFF. CDR3 nucleotides: TGTGCCAGCAGTTTTGACACCTACAATGAGCAGTTCTTC.

J is TRBJ2-7 and V is TRBV5-6; 9 bases fit TRBD1. This CDR3 region has 14 residues. Germline lookup yields CDR1 SGHDT and CDR2 YYEEEE. V shed 4 bases and J 4 bases; nucleotides not matched to a gene: 6. The CDR3 DNA sequence: TGTGCCAGCAGCCGGGACAGGGAAATGTACGAGCAGTACTTC. It codes for CASSRDREMYEQYF. The full variable domain, in which reference TRBV5-6 and TRBJ2-7 provide the parts outside the CDR3, is DAGVTQSPTHLIKTRGQQVTLRCSPKSGHDTVSWYQQALGQGPQFIFQYYEEEERQRGNFPDRFSGHQFPNYSSELNVNALLLGDSALYLCASSRDREMYEQYFGPGTRLTVT.

This clonotype was found once. V usage is TRBV29-1 and J usage is TRBJ2-1, with D possibly being TRBD1 (5 bases). Germline CDR1 SQVTM, CDR2 ANQGSEA. The CDR3 sequence is 10 residues long. V lost 6 bases to trimming and J lost 10 bases, with 10 bases between them. The CDR3 sequence is CSVQTEEQFF. In DNA form, the CDR3 reads TGCAGCGTCCAGACAGAGGAGCAGTTCTTC.

The chain links TRBV12-3 or TRBV12-4 to TRBJ2-5; TRBD1 might be the D (6 bases). This CDR3 contains 12 residues. The ends were cut back, 6 bases at V and 7 bases at J, with 12 bases in the middle. CDR3 loop: CASRNRELTQYF. Written as DNA, the CDR3 is TGTGCCAGCAGAAACAGGGAACTGACCCAGTACTTC.